The 25 T cell receptor beta chains below all came from one sample that was sequenced in a study of blood T cell repertoires in COVID-19. Data came from immunoSEQ multiplex PCR; TCRdb stores just in-frame clones and leaves some out. The sample lists 55,000 to 80,000 clones; roughly 80% were seen once. Sequenced: peripheral blood. These receptors were collected from a man between 70 and 80 years old with acute or convalescent COVID-19.

J is TRBJ2-1 and V is TRBV9; perhaps TRBD2 as D (7 bases). The CDR3 covers 17 residues. Trimming removed 1 base from V and 0 bases from J, with 14 bases in between. Per the germline V gene, CDR1 is SGDLS and CDR2 is YYNGEE. The CDR3 loop reads CASSVTGGGSSYNEQFF. Written as DNA, the CDR3 is TGTGCCAGCAGCGTAACTGGCGGGGGCAGCTCCTACAATGAGCAGTTCTTC.

J is TRBJ1-6 and V is TRBV4-1, with 8 bases lining up with TRBD1. V was pared by 5 bases and J by 4 bases, with 19 bases of the junction left unmatched. The CDR3 consists of 20 residues. Germline lookup yields CDR1 MGHRA and CDR2 YSYEKL. As DNA, the CDR3 is TGCGCCAGCAGCACACGCGTCCCGGGACAGGTGCCCAGTTATAATTCACCCCTCCACTTT. Translated: CASSTRVPGQVPSYNSPLHF.

V gene TRBV20-1 combines with J gene TRBJ2-3, with 8 bases identical to TRBD1. This CDR3 is 16 amino acids long. Per the germline V gene, CDR1 is DFQATT and CDR2 is SNEGSKA (reference sequence). The V and J ends lost 3 bases and 5 bases, in that order; junction bases with no gene match: 13. The CDR3 loop reads CSASRITGGVGDTQYF. In DNA form, the CDR3 reads TGCAGTGCTAGTAGAATTACAGGGGGTGTGGGAGATACGCAGTATTTT.

CDR3 DNA: TGTGCCAGCAGCCAAGGTGTTCTGGGCAGCTGGGCTGAAGCTTTCTTT. It specifies CASSQGVLGSWAEAFF. The chain couples TRBV3-1 (or the pseudogene TRBV3-2) to TRBJ1-1, with D unclear. This CDR3 has 16 amino acids. V was clipped by 1 base and J by 6 bases, with 18 bases between them. Germline V gene lookup returns CDR1 LGHDT and CDR2 YNNKEL (reference sequence).

The rearrangement uses TRBV30 and TRBJ2-1, with D possibly being TRBD2 (6 bases). The CDR3 totals 15 residues. CDR1 GTSNPN and CDR2 SVGIG come from the germline V gene (reference sequence). V was trimmed by 0 bases and J by 8 bases, leaving 17 bases between them. The CDR3 protein is CAWSVLSGLSYEQFF. Written as DNA, the CDR3 is TGTGCCTGGAGTGTACTTAGCGGTTTAAGTTATGAGCAGTTCTTC.

The chain uses TRBV7-7 and TRBJ2-3; TRBD2 matches at 10 bases. Germline assignment: CDR1 SSHAT and CDR2 FNYEAQ (reference sequence). V lost 1 base and J lost 2; bases outside the gene matches: 3. The CDR3 contains 16 residues. The CDR3, as DNA: TGTGCCAGCAGCTTAGTAGCGGGAGGTAACACAGATACGCAGTATTTT. Translated, it gives CASSLVAGGNTDTQYF. The full variable domain, in which reference TRBV7-7 and TRBJ2-3 provide the parts outside the CDR3, is GAGVSQSPRYKVTKRGQDVTLRCDPISSHATLYWYQQALGQGPEFLTYFNYEAQPDKSGLPSDRFSAERPEGSISTLTIQRTEQRDSAMYRCASSLVAGGNTDTQYFGPGTRLTVL.

V gene TRBV2 combines with J gene TRBJ2-2; 12 nucleotides agree with TRBD2. The trim removed 10 bases at V and 1 base at J, leaving 7 bases unmatched. CDR3 length: 16 residues. Per germline, CDR1 SNHLY and CDR2 FYNNEI. CDR3 coding DNA: TGTGCCACCCCCGGACTAGCGGGGATGAACACCGGGGAGCTGTTTTTT. This encodes CATPGLAGMNTGELFF.

The chain is built from TRBV10-2 and TRBJ2-4, with D possibly matching TRBD2 (6 bases). V lost 3 bases to trimming and J lost 0 bases, with 12 bases between them. The CDR3 covers 16 residues. Germline assignment: CDR1 WSHSY and CDR2 SAAADI. CDR3 nucleotides: TGCGCCAGCAGTGAAGGTGCGGGACTAGCCAAAAACATTCAGTACTTC. The encoded protein is CASSEGAGLAKNIQYF.

V and J are TRBV27 and TRBJ2-7, with 8 bases fitting TRBD2. The V segment lost 5 bases and the J segment 6 bases; nucleotides outside the gene matches: 6. This CDR3 comprises 13 residues. Germline CDR1 MNHEY, CDR2 SMNVEV (reference sequence). The CDR3 DNA sequence: TGTGCCAGCAGTCCTCGAGGGACTAGCGAGCAGTACTTC. This sequence encodes CASSPRGTSEQYF.

In DNA form, the CDR3 reads TGTGCCAGCAGCCCCCCGGTCTCTAGCACAGATACGCAGTATTTT. It translates to CASSPPVSSTDTQYF. The chain couples TRBV3-1 (or the pseudogene TRBV3-2) to TRBJ2-3; D unresolved. There are 15 residues in the CDR3. The V and J ends lost 4 bases and 0 bases respectively, with 11 bases between them. Germline V gene sequence: CDR1 LGHDT, CDR2 YNNKEL (reference sequence).

V is TRBV28 and J is TRBJ1-5; D possibly corresponds to TRBD1 (5 bases). This CDR3 comprises 16 residues. Germline V gene sequence: CDR1 MDHEN, CDR2 SYDVKM. The V end was cut by 4 bases, the J end by 6 bases, with 19 bases between. Written as DNA, the CDR3 is TGTGCCAGCAGTTCATTCCCCTCAGGGAGGGCTCAGCCCCAGCATTTT. Its translation is CASSSFPSGRAQPQHF.

This chain joins TRBV6-5 and TRBJ1-2; no definite D call. V lost 4 bases to trimming and J lost 8 bases, with 20 bases between them. Germline values: CDR1 MNHEY, CDR2 SVGAGI. CDR3 size: 15 residues. The CDR3 loop is CASSSNPRGGEGYTF. CDR3 in DNA: TGTGCCAGCAGTTCCAACCCCCGCGGAGGAGAGGGCTACACCTTC.

This chain connects TRBV28 to TRBJ1-6; D may be TRBD1 (5 bases). The CDR3 length is 13 residues. V lost 9 bases and J lost 7, with 13 bases in between. Germline V gene sequence: CDR1 MDHEN, CDR2 SYDVKM. The DNA for the CDR3 is TGTGCCAGTTCCACAGGCTCCAATTCACCCCTCCACTTT. It encodes CASSTGSNSPLHF. The entire variable domain, with the rest obtained from reference TRBV28 and TRBJ1-6, is as follows: DVKVTQSSRYLVKRTGEKVFLECVQDMDHENMFWYRQDPGLGLRLIYFSYDVKMKEKGDIPEGYSVSREKKERFSLILESASTNQTSMYLCASSTGSNSPLHFGNGTRLTVT.

This clone was observed a single time. The chain joins TRBV6-6 to TRBJ1-5, with D unclear. Germline V gives CDR1 MNHNY, CDR2 SVGAGI (reference sequence). The length of the CDR3 is 12 residues. V was trimmed by 6 bases and J by 4 bases, leaving 7 bases between them. CDR3 sequence reads: CASRRENQPQHF. In DNA, the CDR3 is TGTGCCAGCAGAAGAGAAAATCAGCCCCAGCATTTT.

The J gene is TRBJ1-1, the V gene TRBV6-5, with D possibly matching TRBD1 (5 bases). From germline, CDR1 is MNHEY and CDR2 SVGAGI. Deletions cut 0 bases from V and 1 base from J, with 9 bases between. CDR3 length: 15 residues. CDR3 amino acids: CASSYSSTGNTEAFF. In nucleotides, the CDR3 is TGTGCCAGCAGTTACTCGTCCACAGGGAACACTGAAGCTTTCTTT.

V usage is TRBV25-1 and J usage is TRBJ1-5, with TRBD1 matching over 11 bases. This CDR3 is 15 amino acids long. V was clipped by 4 bases and J by 5 bases; unmatched bases: 4. The germline V gene encodes CDR1 MGHDK and CDR2 SYGVNS. CDR3 sequence (DNA): TGTGCCAGCAGTGGGTGGGGACAGGGGGATCAGCCCCAGCATTTT. Translated, it gives CASSGWGQGDQPQHF.

This clone was observed once. This chain connects TRBV9 to TRBJ1-5, with a possible D match to TRBD1 (5 bases). V was pared by 4 bases and J by 5 bases, with 16 bases between. The CDR3 sequence is 15 residues long. Germline CDR1 SGDLS, CDR2 YYNGEE. Here the CDR3 reads CASSPSREFDQPQHF. CDR3 nucleotide sequence: TGTGCCAGCAGCCCCAGCAGGGAATTCGATCAGCCCCAGCATTTT.

This clone was observed a single time. The chain recombines TRBV19 with TRBJ1-1; 8 positions agree with TRBD1. The CDR3 has 14 residues. Trimming removed 3 bases from V and 1 base from J; junction bases left unmatched: 1. CDR1 and CDR2 (germline): LNHDA, SQIVND (reference sequence). The CDR3 loop is CASSIDRGNTEAFF. In DNA form, the CDR3 reads TGTGCCAGTAGTATCGACAGGGGGAACACTGAAGCTTTCTTT.

This chain links TRBV6-2 or TRBV6-3 with TRBJ2-1, with D possibly matching TRBD2 (5 bases). Germline CDR1 and CDR2: MNHEY and SVGEGT. The V end lost 4 bases, the J end lost 6 bases, and 10 bases lay between the germline ends. The CDR3 extends over 13 amino acids. The chain's CDR3 is CASSLTNSNEQFF. The DNA of the CDR3 is TGTGCCAGCAGTTTGACTAATTCCAATGAGCAGTTCTTC.

This sequence joins TRBV15 and TRBJ1-6; 7 bases match TRBD1. This CDR3 region has 16 residues. J gave up 2 bases and V 5 bases, and 6 bases lay outside the gene matches. CDR1 LNHNV and CDR2 YYDKDF come from the germline V gene (reference sequence). The CDR3 nucleotides read TGTGCCACCAGCCTGATGGGACAGACCTATAATTCACCCCTCCACTTT. Translated, it gives CATSLMGQTYNSPLHF.

The chain recombines TRBV18 with TRBJ2-5, with 7 bases aligning to TRBD1. CDR1 is KGHSH and CDR2 is LQKENI in the germline V gene. The CDR3 consists of 13 residues. The V and J ends lost 3 bases and 2 bases, in that order; junction bases with no gene match: 0. Here the CDR3 reads CASSPGQQETQYF. CDR3 nucleotide sequence: TGTGCCAGCTCACCGGGACAGCAAGAGACCCAGTACTTC.

There are many counts of this clone. The chain has TRBV4-1 and TRBJ2-1, with 8 nucleotides matching TRBD2. V trimming: 7 bases; J trimming: 5 bases; junction bases outside the gene matches: 4. Per germline, CDR1 MGHRA and CDR2 YSYEKL. The CDR3 covers 13 residues. CDR3 in amino acids: CASIGGAHNEQFF. The CDR3 DNA reads as TGCGCCAGCATCGGGGGGGCCCACAATGAGCAGTTCTTC.

This sequence joins TRBV29-1 and TRBJ2-1, with TRBD2 matching 7 bases. Looked up from germline, CDR1 is SQVTM and CDR2 is ANQGSEA. This CDR3 contains 13 residues. The V segment lost 3 bases and the J segment 8 bases; nucleotides outside the gene matches: 7. The CDR3 DNA reads TGCAGCGTTGAGGAGGGAGGGGCGGATGAGCAGTTCTTC. It is translated as CSVEEGGADEQFF.

The chain has TRBV19 and TRBJ2-7, with D possibly matching TRBD1 (6 bases). Germline lookup yields CDR1 LNHDA and CDR2 SQIVND (reference sequence). V was trimmed by 5 bases and J by 7 bases, leaving 18 bases between them. CDR3 length: 14 amino acids. The CDR3 region has the DNA TGTGCCAGTAGTCCGCCGGACAGCCTTGGGGAGCAGTACTTC. This encodes CASSPPDSLGEQYF.

The chain combines TRBV3-1 (or the pseudogene TRBV3-2) with TRBJ1-1; 7 bases are a match to TRBD1. This CDR3 has 13 residues. V was pared by 1 base and J by 8 bases, with 4 bases of the junction left unmatched. Germline V gives CDR1 LGHDT, CDR2 YNNKEL (reference sequence). The CDR3 nucleotides are TGTGCCAGCAGCCAAGGCGAGACAGGGGAAGCTTTCTTT. Protein: CASSQGETGEAFF.